This T cell receptor beta chain was profiled in a study of blood T cells in healthy people across ages. The study's findings and limits: Leaving the PBMCs unsorted stopped any conclusive comparison of naive versus antigen-experienced cells.

The use of a sample-barcoded 5' primer and a J-beta primer mix characterized a second PCR of about 7 to 12 cycles. TCRdb re-derived calls from the 5' RACE reads in MiXCR, one entry per CDR3 protein. Of hundreds of thousands of distinct CDR3 sequences in the sample, approximately 30% are singletons; the top ten hold 15%. This clonotype was recorded once. Its antigen is not known. This sequence was found in a woman older than 75 in good health. Material for sequencing was blood.

The chain's CDR3 is CASSLTGGRSYEQYF. CDR3 nucleotides: TGTGCCAGCAGTTTAACGGGCGGGAGATCCTACGAGCAGTACTTC. The rearrangement uses TRBV12-3 or TRBV12-4 and TRBJ2-7; TRBD2 matches at 7 bases. The J segment lost 1 base and the V segment lost 2 bases, leaving 5 bases of the junction unmatched. This CDR3 is 15 amino acids long.